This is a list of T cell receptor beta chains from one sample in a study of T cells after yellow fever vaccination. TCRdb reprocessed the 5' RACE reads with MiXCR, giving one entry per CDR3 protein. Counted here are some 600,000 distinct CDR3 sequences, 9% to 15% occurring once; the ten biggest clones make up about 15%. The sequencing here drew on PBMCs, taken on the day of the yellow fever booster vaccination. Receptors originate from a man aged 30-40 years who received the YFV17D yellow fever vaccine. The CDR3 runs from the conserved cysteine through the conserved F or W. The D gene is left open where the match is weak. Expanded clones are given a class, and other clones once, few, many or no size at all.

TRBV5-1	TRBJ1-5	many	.	CASSLTGNSNQPQHF	TGCGCCAGCAGCTTGACTGGGAACAGCAATCAGCCCCAGCATTTT
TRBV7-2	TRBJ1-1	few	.	CASSGTRSTEAFF	TGTGCCAGCAGCGGTACCAGGAGCACTGAAGCTTTCTTT
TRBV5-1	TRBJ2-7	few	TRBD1	CASSLEGQGTGAGEQYF	TGCGCCAGCAGCTTGGAAGGACAGGGTACGGGCGCGGGCGAGCAGTACTTC
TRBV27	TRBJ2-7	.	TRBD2	CASSFGQGLKNEQYF	TGTGCCAGCAGTTTTGGCCAGGGACTAAAGAACGAGCAGTACTTC
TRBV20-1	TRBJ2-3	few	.	CSARSDGSGDTQYF	TGCAGTGCCCGAAGCGACGGGTCAGGAGATACGCAGTATTTT
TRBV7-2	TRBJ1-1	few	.	CASSFWENTEAFF	TGTGCCAGCAGCTTCTGGGAGAACACTGAAGCTTTCTTT
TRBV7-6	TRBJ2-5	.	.	CASSKQTETQYF	TGTGCCAGCAGTAAACAAACAGAGACCCAGTACTTC
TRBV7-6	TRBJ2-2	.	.	CASSFSNPGELFF	TGTGCCAGCAGCTTCTCGAACCCCGGGGAGCTGTTTTTT
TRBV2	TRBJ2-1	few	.	CASSEVIYNEQFF	TGTGCCAGCAGTGAGGTCATCTACAATGAGCAGTTCTTC
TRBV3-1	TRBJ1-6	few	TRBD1	CASSQQGARNSPLHF	TGTGCCAGCAGCCAGCAGGGGGCGCGAAATTCACCCCTCCACTTT
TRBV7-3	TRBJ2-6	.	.	CASSHRSSGANVLTF	TGTGCCAGCAGCCATCGAAGCTCTGGGGCCAACGTCCTGACTTTC
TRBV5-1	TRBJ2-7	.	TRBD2	CASTDPGTSEGGEQYF	TGCGCCAGCACAGACCCGGGGACTAGCGAGGGTGGCGAGCAGTACTTC
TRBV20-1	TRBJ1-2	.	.	CSARAEGGLDGYTF	TGCAGTGCTAGAGCTGAAGGTGGCCTGGATGGCTACACCTTC
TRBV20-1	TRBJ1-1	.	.	CSAMSVNTEAFF	TGCAGTGCTATGTCGGTGAACACTGAAGCTTTCTTT
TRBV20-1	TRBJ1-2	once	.	CSAGRDGANYGYTF	TGCAGTGCTGGGCGGGACGGTGCTAACTATGGCTACACCTTC
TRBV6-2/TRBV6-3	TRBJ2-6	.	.	CASNLSGANVLTF	TGTGCCAGCAACCTATCTGGGGCCAACGTCCTGACTTTC
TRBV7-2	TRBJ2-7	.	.	CASSLLGLAWFDEQYF	TGTGCCAGCAGCTTGTTGGGGCTAGCATGGTTCGACGAGCAGTACTTC
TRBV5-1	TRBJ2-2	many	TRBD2	CASSLGTSGRKDTGELFF	TGCGCCAGCAGCTTGGGGACTAGCGGGAGGAAGGACACCGGGGAGCTGTTTTTT
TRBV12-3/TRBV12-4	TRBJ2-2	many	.	CASNLGGLSGELFF	TGTGCCAGCAATCTGGGGGGGCTTTCCGGGGAGCTGTTTTTT
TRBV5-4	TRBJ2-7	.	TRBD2	CASSYDPGTNYEQYF	TGTGCCAGCAGCTACGACCCCGGGACTAACTACGAGCAGTACTTC
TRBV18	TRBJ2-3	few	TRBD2	CASSPLSGRGGTDTQYF	TGTGCCAGCTCACCACTTAGCGGGAGAGGTGGCACAGATACGCAGTATTTT
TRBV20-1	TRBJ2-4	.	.	CSARVPGDRDIQYF	TGCAGTGCTAGAGTCCCCGGGGATCGCGACATTCAGTACTTC
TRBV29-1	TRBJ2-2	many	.	CTVSGNTGELFF	TGCACTGTGTCCGGGAACACCGGGGAGCTGTTTTTT
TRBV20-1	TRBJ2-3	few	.	CSAGADGWAQYF	TGCAGCGCCGGGGCTGACGGGTGGGCGCAGTATTTT
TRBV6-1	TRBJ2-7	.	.	CASSRLDGFSIEQYF	TGTGCCAGCAGCCGGCTGGATGGGTTTTCCATCGAGCAGTACTTC
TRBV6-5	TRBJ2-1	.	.	CASSSLDSYNEQFF	TGTGCCAGCAGTTCACTAGACTCCTACAATGAGCAGTTCTTC
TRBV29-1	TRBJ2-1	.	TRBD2	CSVGLAGGPRNEQFF	TGCAGCGTTGGTCTGGCGGGAGGGCCAAGAAATGAGCAGTTCTTC
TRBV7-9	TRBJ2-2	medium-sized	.	CASSLNPNTGELFF	TGTGCCAGCAGCTTAAACCCGAACACCGGGGAGCTGTTTTTT
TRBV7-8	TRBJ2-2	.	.	CASSLAPGGLRNTGELFF	TGTGCCAGCAGCTTAGCGCCCGGAGGACTTCGGAACACCGGGGAGCTGTTTTTT
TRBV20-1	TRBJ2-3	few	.	CSATTSEAGTDTQYF	TGCAGTGCCACAACATCGGAGGCCGGCACAGATACGCAGTATTTT
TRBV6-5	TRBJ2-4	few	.	CASSFAPAKNIQYF	TGTGCCAGCAGTTTCGCCCCGGCCAAAAACATTCAGTACTTC
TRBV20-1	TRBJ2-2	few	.	CSAPDSYTGELFF	TGCAGTGCTCCCGACTCCTACACCGGGGAGCTGTTTTTT
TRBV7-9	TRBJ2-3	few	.	CASSPPGPQYF	TGTGCCAGCAGCCCACCGGGACCACAGTATTTT
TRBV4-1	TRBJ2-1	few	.	CASSLGLGGEQFF	TGTGCCAGCAGCCTCGGCCTCGGAGGTGAGCAGTTCTTC
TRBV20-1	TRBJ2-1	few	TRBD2	CSVQPVAGITYNEQFF	TGCAGTGTTCAACCCGTAGCGGGGATTACCTACAATGAGCAGTTCTTC
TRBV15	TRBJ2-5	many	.	CATSPQGGEETQYF	TGTGCCACCAGCCCCCAGGGTGGAGAAGAGACCCAGTACTTC
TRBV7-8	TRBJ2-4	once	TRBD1	CASSRRGTGVRLAKNIQYF	TGTGCCAGCAGTCGTCGCGGGACAGGGGTGAGATTGGCCAAAAACATTCAGTACTTC
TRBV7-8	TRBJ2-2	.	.	CASSPRRTRRRDTGELFF	TGTGCCAGCAGCCCCCGACGGACACGGCGAAGGGACACCGGGGAGCTGTTTTTT
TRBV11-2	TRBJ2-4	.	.	CASSRVGPENIQYF	TGTGCCAGCAGTCGGGTCGGCCCCGAAAACATTCAGTACTTC
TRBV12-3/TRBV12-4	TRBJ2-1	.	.	CASSRGPGLQFF	TGTGCCAGCAGCCGAGGTCCGGGACTGCAGTTCTTC
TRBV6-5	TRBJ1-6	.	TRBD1	CASSYGRQGNSPLHF	TGTGCCAGCAGTTACGGACGACAGGGGAATTCACCCCTCCACTTT
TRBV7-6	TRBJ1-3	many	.	CASSLEQAHSGNTIYF	TGTGCCAGCAGCTTAGAACAGGCGCACTCTGGAAACACCATATATTTT
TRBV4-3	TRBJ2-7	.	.	CASSQEFSQGFYEQYF	TGCGCCAGCAGCCAAGAATTTTCGCAGGGATTCTACGAGCAGTACTTC
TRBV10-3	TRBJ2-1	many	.	CAIKGQGGFNEQFF	TGTGCCATCAAGGGGCAGGGTGGGTTCAATGAGCAGTTCTTC
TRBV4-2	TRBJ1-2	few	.	CASSQDLIGTGTYGYTF	TGTGCCAGCAGCCAAGATTTGATCGGGACGGGAACTTATGGCTACACCTTC
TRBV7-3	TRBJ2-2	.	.	CASSHGQGGAGELFF	TGTGCCAGCAGCCACGGACAAGGCGGGGCCGGGGAGCTGTTTTTT
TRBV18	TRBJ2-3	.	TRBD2	CASSSAGLAGANTQYF	TGTGCCAGCTCATCTGCGGGACTAGCGGGAGCAAATACGCAGTATTTT
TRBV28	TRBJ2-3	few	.	CASWEGDTQYF	TGTGCCAGCTGGGAAGGGGATACGCAGTATTTT
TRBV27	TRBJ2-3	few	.	CASSPWGATQYF	TGTGCCAGCAGTCCTTGGGGGGCTACGCAGTATTTT
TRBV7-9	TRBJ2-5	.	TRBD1	CASSILNWDSETQYF	TGTGCCAGCAGCATCCTAAATTGGGACAGTGAGACCCAGTACTTC
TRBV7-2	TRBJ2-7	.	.	CASSLEFRFNEQYF	TGTGCCAGCAGCTTAGAGTTCAGGTTTAACGAGCAGTACTTC
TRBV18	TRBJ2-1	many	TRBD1	CASSPTGDNEQFF	TGTGCCAGCTCACCTACAGGGGACAATGAGCAGTTCTTC
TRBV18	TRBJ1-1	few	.	CASSRYSPTGNTEAFF	TGTGCCAGCTCACGCTATTCACCTACGGGGAACACTGAAGCTTTCTTT
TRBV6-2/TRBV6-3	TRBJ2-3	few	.	CASSYPGRGLQRTDTQYF	TGTGCCAGCAGTTATCCCGGGAGGGGGCTCCAACGCACAGATACGCAGTATTTT
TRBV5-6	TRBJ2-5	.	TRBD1	CASSTGTGGKETQYF	TGTGCCAGCAGCACGGGGACAGGGGGCAAAGAGACCCAGTACTTC
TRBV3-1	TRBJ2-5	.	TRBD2	CASSQGVRLAEQETQYF	TGTGCCAGCAGCCAAGGGGTTCGGCTAGCGGAACAAGAGACCCAGTACTTC
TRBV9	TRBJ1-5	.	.	CASSVAGTINQPQHF	TGTGCCAGCAGCGTAGCTGGGACAATCAATCAGCCCCAGCATTTT
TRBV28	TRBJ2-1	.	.	CASNSRGPYNEQFF	TGTGCCAGCAACAGCAGGGGCCCGTACAATGAGCAGTTCTTC
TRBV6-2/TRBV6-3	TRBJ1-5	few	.	CASRPRFNQPQHF	TGTGCCAGCAGACCCAGGTTCAATCAGCCCCAGCATTTT